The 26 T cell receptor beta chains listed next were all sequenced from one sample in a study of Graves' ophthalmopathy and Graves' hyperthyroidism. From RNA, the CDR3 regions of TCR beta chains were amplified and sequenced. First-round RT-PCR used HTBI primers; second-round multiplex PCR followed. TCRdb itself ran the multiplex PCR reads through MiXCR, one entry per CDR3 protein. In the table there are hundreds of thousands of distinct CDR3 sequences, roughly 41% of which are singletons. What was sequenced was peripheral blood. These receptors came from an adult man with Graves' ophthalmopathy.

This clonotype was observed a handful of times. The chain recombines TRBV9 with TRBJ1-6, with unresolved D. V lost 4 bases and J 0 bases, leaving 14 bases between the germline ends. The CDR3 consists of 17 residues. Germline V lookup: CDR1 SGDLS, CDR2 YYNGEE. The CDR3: CASSQGGRSSYNSPLHF. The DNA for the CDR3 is TGTGCCAGCAGCCAAGGCGGACGGAGCTCCTATAATTCACCCCTCCACTTT.

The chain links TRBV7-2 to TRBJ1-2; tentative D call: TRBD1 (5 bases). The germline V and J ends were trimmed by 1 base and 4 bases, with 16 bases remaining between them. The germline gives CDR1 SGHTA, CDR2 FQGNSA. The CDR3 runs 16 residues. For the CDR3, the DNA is TGTGCCAGCAGCTTAGTAGGATCGGGACCGGGCTATGGCTACACCTTC. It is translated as CASSLVGSGPGYGYTF.

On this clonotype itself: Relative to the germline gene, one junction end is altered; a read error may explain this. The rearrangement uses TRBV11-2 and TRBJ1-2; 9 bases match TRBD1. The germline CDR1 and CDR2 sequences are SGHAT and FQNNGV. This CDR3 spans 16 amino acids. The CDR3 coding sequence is TGTGCCAGCAGTCCCACCCGGACAGGGGATAACTATAGCTACACCTTC. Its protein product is CASSPTRTGDNYSYTF.

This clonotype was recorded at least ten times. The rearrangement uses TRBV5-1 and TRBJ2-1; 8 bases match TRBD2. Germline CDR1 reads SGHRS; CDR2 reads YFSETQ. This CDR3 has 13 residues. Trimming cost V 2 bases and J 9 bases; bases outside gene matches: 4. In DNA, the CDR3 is TGCGCCAGCAGCTTTCCGGGAGGGGTTGAGCAGTTCTTC. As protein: CASSFPGGVEQFF. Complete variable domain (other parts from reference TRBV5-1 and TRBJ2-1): KAGVTQTPRYLIKTRGQQVTLSCSPISGHRSVSWYQQTPGQGLQFLFEYFSETQRNKGNFPGRFSGRQFSNSRSEMNVSTLELGDSALYLCASSFPGGVEQFFGPGTRLTVL.

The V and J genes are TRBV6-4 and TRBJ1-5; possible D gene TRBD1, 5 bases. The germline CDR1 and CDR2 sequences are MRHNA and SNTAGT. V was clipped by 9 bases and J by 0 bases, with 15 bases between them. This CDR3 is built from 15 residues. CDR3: CASPQRGNSNQPQHF. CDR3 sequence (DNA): TGTGCCAGTCCACAAAGGGGAAATAGCAATCAGCCCCAGCATTTT.

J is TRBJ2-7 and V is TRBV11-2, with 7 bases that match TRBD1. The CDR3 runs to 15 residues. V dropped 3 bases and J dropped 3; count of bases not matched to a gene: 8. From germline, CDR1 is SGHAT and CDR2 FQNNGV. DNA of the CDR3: TGTGCCAGCAGCTTGGCCGGGACAGTAGGCTACGAGCAGTACTTC. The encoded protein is CASSLAGTVGYEQYF. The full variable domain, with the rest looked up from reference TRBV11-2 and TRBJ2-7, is EAGVAQSPRYKIIEKRQSVAFWCNPISGHATLYWYQQILGQGPKLLIQFQNNGVVDDSQLPKDRFSAERLKGVDSTLKIQPAKLEDSAVYLCASSLAGTVGYEQYFGPGTRLTVT.

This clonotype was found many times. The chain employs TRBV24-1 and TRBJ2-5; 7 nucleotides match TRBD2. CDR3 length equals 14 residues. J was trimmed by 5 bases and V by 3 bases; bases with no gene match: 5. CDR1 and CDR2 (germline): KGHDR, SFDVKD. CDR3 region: CATSDPTRGETQYF. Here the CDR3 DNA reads TGTGCCACCAGTGATCCGACGCGGGGGGAGACCCAGTACTTC.

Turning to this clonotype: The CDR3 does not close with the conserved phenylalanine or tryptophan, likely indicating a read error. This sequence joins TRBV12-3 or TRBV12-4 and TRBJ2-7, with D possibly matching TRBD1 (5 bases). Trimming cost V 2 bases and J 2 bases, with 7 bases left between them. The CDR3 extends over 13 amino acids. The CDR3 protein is CASSLWGPYEQYL. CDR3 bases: TGTGCCAGCAGTTTATGGGGCCCCTACGAGCAGTACCTC.

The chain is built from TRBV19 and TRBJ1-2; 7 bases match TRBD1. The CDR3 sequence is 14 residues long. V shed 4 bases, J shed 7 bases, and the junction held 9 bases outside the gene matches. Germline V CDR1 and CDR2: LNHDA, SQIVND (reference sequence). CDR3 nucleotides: TGTGCCAGTAGTAGCTCAGGGGGAACGTCTGGCTACACCTTC. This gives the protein CASSSSGGTSGYTF.

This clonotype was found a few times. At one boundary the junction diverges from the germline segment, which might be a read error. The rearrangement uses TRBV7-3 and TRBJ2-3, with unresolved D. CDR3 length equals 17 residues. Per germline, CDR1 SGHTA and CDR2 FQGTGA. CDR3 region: CASSQAFPAASTDTQYF. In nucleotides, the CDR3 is TGCGCCAGCAGCCAAGCTTTCCCCGCGGCTAGCACAGATACGCAGTATTTT. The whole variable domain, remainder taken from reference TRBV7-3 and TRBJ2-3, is GAGVSQTPSNKVTEKGKYVELRCDPISGHTALYWYRQSLGQGPEFLIYFQGTGAADDSGLPNDRFFAVRPEGSVSTLKIQRTERGDSAVYLCASSQAFPAASTDTQYFGPGTRLTVL.

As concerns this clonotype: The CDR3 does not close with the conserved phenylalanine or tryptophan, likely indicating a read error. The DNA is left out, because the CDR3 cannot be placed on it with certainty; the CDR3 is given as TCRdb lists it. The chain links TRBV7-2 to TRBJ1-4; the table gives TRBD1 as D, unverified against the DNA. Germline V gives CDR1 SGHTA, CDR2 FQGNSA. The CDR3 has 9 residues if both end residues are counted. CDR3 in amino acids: CASSLGDRG.

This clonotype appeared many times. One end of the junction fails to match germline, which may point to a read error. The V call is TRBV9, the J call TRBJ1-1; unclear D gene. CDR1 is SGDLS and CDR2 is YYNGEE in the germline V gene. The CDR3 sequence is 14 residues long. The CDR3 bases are TGTGCCAGCAGCGAAGGGATGGCAGACACGGAAGCTTTCTTT. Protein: CASSEGMADTEAFF.

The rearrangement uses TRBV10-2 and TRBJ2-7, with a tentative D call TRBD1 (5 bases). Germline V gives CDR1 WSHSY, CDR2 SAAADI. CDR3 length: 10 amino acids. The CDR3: CATKGYEQYF. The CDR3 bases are TGCGCGACGAAGGGGTACGAGCAGTACTTC.

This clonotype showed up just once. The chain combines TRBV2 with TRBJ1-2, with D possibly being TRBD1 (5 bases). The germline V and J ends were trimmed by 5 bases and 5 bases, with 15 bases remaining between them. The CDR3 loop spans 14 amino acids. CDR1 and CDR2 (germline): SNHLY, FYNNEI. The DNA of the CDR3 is TGTGCCAGCAGTATCAGAGGGGAGCGGTATGGCTACACCTTC. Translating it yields CASSIRGERYGYTF. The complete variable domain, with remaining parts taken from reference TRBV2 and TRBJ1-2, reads EPEVTQTPSHQVTQMGQEVILRCVPISNHLYFYWYRQILGQKVEFLVSFYNNEISEKSEIFDDQFSVERPDGSNFTLKIRSTKLEDSAMYFCASSIRGERYGYTFGSGTRLTVV.

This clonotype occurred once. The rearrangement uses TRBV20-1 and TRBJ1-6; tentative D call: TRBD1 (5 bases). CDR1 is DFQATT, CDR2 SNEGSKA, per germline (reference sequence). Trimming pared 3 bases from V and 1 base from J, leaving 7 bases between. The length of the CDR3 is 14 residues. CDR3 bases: TGCAGTGCTAGGTGGGGGTCCTATAATTCACCCCTCCACTTT. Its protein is CSARWGSYNSPLHF.

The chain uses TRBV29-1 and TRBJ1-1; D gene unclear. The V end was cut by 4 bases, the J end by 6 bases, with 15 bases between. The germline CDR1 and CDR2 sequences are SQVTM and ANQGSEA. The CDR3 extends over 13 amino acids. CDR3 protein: CSVVRQAGSEAFF. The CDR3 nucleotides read TGCAGCGTTGTTCGGCAGGCAGGCTCTGAAGCTTTCTTT.

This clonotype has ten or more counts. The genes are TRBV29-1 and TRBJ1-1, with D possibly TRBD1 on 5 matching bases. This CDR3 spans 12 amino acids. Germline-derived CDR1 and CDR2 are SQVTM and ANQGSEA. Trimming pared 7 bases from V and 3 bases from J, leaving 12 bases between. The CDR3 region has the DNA TGCAGCGATAGGGGTTTCGACACTGAAGCTTTCTTT. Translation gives CSDRGFDTEAFF.

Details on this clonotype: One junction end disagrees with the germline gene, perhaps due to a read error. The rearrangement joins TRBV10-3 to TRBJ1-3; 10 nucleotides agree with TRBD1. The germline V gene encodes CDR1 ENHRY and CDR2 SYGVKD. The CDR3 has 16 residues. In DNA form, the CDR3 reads TGTGCCAGCAGTGGGACAGGGGCAGACTCCGGAAACACCATATATTTT. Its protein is CASSGTGADSGNTIYF.

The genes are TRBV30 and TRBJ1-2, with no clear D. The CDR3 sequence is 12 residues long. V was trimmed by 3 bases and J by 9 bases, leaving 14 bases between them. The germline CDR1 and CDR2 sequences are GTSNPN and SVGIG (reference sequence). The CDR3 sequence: CAWRENGESYTF. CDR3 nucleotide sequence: TGTGCCTGGAGGGAAAACGGGGAAAGCTACACCTTC. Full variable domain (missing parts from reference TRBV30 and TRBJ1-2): SQTIHQWPATLVQPVGSPLSLECTVEGTSNPNLYWYRQAAGRGLQLLFYSVGIGQISSEVPQNLSASRPQDRQFILSSKKLLLSDSGFYLCAWRENGESYTFGSGTRLTVV.

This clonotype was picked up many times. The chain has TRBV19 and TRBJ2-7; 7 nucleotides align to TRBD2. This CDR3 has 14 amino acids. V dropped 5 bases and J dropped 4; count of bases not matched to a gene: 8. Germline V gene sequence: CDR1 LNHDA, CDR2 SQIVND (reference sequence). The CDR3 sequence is CASSGSGVLYEQYF. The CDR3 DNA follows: TGTGCCAGTAGTGGGAGCGGGGTGCTATACGAGCAGTACTTC.

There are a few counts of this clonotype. The CDR3 nucleotides read TGTGCCAGCAGCCAACCCGGGCTTTCGAGGGGCTATGGCTACACCTTC. It is translated as CASSQPGLSRGYGYTF. This chain uses TRBV13 with TRBJ1-2, with D possibly matching TRBD1 (5 bases). The germline CDR1 and CDR2 sequences are PRHDT and FYEKMQ (reference sequence). Trimming took 5 bases from V and 4 from J, leaving 20 bases between them. The CDR3 sequence is 16 residues long.

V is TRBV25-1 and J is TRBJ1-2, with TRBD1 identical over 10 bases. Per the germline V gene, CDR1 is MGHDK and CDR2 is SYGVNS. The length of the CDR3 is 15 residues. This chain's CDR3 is CASFPVPGQGYGYTF. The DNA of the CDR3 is TGTGCTAGTTTTCCCGTACCGGGACAGGGGTATGGCTACACCTTC.

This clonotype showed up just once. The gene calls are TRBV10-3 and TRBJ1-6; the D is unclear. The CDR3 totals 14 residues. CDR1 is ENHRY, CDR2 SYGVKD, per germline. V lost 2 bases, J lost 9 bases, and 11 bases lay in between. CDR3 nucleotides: TGTGCCATCAGTGAGACGGCCGAGGGTTCACCCCTCCACTTT. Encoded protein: CAISETAEGSPLHF.

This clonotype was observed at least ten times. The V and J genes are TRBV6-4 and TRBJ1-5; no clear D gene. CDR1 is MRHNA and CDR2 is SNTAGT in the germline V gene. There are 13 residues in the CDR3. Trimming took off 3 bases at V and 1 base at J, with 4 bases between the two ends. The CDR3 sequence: CASSEGSNQPQHF. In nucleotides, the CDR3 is TGTGCCAGCAGTGAGGGGAGCAATCAGCCCCAGCATTTT.

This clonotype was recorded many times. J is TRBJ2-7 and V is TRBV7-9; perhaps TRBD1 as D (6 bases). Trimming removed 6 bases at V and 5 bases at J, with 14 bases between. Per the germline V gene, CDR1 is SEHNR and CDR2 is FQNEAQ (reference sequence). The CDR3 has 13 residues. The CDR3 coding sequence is TGTGCCAGCAGAGGGGGTCCCGGAAACGAGCAGTACTTC. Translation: CASRGGPGNEQYF.

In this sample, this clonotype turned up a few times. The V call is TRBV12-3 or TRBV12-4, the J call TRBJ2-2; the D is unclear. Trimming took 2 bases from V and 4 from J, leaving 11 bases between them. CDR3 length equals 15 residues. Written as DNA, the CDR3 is TGTGCCAGCAGTTTATACGAGCCTATCACCGGGGAGCTGTTTTTT. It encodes CASSLYEPITGELFF.